Listed here are 11 T cell receptor beta chains from one sample, sequenced in a study of cytomegalovirus exposure and HLA in healthy donors. Profiled with immunoSEQ multiplex PCR; TCRdb holds only in-frame clones, not every one. The table records more than 55,000 clones, roughly 96% of them present only once. The sequenced sample was PBMCs. The receptors were sampled from a man in his late teens or twenties in good health and CMV-seronegative.

The V call is TRBV4-3, the J call TRBJ2-1; the match to TRBD2 covers 11 bases. V lost 4 bases and J lost 10; bases outside the gene matches: 12. The CDR3 length is 16 residues. From germline, CDR1 is LGHNA and CDR2 YSLEER. DNA for the CDR3: TGCGCCAGCAGCCCAACCGGGACTAGCGGTCCCGAAGAGCAGTTCTTC. Its protein is CASSPTGTSGPEEQFF.

This clone has only one observation. The V gene is TRBV2, the J gene TRBJ1-4; D perhaps matches TRBD1 (6 bases). V lost 5 bases to trimming and J lost 3 bases, with 10 bases between them. CDR1 and CDR2 from the germline V gene are SNHLY and FYNNEI. The CDR3 totals 14 residues. The CDR3 here is CASSQRTANEKLFF. The CDR3 coding sequence is TGTGCCAGCAGTCAGAGGACAGCTAATGAAAAACTGTTTTTT. The full variable domain, in which reference TRBV2 and TRBJ1-4 provide the parts outside the CDR3, is EPEVTQTPSHQVTQMGQEVILRCVPISNHLYFYWYRQILGQKVEFLVSFYNNEISEKSEIFDDQFSVERPDGSNFTLKIRSTKLEDSAMYFCASSQRTANEKLFFGSGTQLSVL.

The V call is TRBV4-2, the J call TRBJ1-5; D perhaps matches TRBD1 (6 bases). CDR3 length: 14 amino acids. Germline V lookup: CDR1 LGHNA, CDR2 YNFKEQ. Trimming left V 5 bases short and J 4 bases short, with 12 bases between. CDR3 loop: CASSEGHENQPQHF. The CDR3 nucleotides are TGTGCCAGCAGCGAGGGACACGAAAATCAGCCCCAGCATTTT.

The chain carries TRBV15 and TRBJ2-7, with D possibly TRBD1 on 6 matching bases. The CDR3 sequence is 13 residues long. Germline V gives CDR1 LNHNV, CDR2 YYDKDF (reference sequence). Trimming removed 2 bases from V and 6 bases from J, with 11 bases in between. The CDR3 DNA sequence: TGTGCCACCAGCAGATTACAGGGCCCCGAGCAGTACTTC. Protein product: CATSRLQGPEQYF.

The chain is built from TRBV2 and TRBJ2-6; 11 bases line up with TRBD1. The V gene's germline CDR1 is SNHLY and CDR2 FYNNEI. The CDR3 extends over 18 amino acids. V shed 5 bases, J shed 2 bases, and the junction held 8 bases outside the gene matches. The CDR3 protein is CASSPNRDRGTGANVLTF. CDR3 nucleotides: TGTGCCAGCAGTCCCAACCGGGACAGGGGGACTGGGGCCAACGTCCTGACTTTC. The whole variable domain, filled in from reference TRBV2 and TRBJ2-6, reads EPEVTQTPSHQVTQMGQEVILRCVPISNHLYFYWYRQILGQKVEFLVSFYNNEISEKSEIFDDQFSVERPDGSNFTLKIRSTKLEDSAMYFCASSPNRDRGTGANVLTFGAGSRLTVL.

The chain joins TRBV6-1 to TRBJ2-7; 12 bases are a match to TRBD2. This CDR3 has 19 amino acids. V trimming: 4 bases; J trimming: 4 bases; junction bases outside the gene matches: 17. Germline CDR1 is MNHNS and CDR2 is SASEGT. The CDR3 here is CASSAGLAGPRSELYEQYF. CDR3 nucleotide sequence: TGTGCCAGCAGTGCCGGACTAGCGGGACCCCGTAGCGAACTTTACGAGCAGTACTTC.

The chain recombines TRBV27 with TRBJ2-7; 7 bases are shared with TRBD1. Trimming took 3 bases from V and 3 from J; bases not matched to a gene: 5. The CDR3 is 14 amino acids. Germline CDR1 is MNHEY and CDR2 is SMNVEV (reference sequence). CDR3 amino acids: CASSFLRQGYEQYF. The CDR3 nucleotides read TGTGCCAGCAGTTTTCTGAGACAGGGCTACGAGCAGTACTTC.

The chain carries TRBV2 and TRBJ1-3; the D is unclear. Germline CDR1 is SNHLY and CDR2 is FYNNEI. Between the trimmed V and J ends, which lost 3 bases and 4 bases, there was a span of 4 bases. This CDR3 region has 12 residues. The CDR3 region has the DNA TGTGCCAGCAGTGATCAGGGAAACACCATATATTTT. Translating it yields CASSDQGNTIYF.

The CDR3 bases are TGCGCCAGCAGCCAAGAGGGGCTAGCGGGAGGGAAGTCCTACAATGAGCAGTTCTTC. It encodes CASSQEGLAGGKSYNEQFF. This rearrangement joins TRBV4-1 to TRBJ2-1; 12 nucleotides align to TRBD2. This CDR3 is 19 amino acids long. Germline V gives CDR1 MGHRA, CDR2 YSYEKL. V was pared by 0 bases and J by 1 base, with 7 bases of the junction left unmatched.

CDR3 bases: TGTGCCAGCAGGGGAGATCAGCCCCAGCATTTT. This translates into CASRGDQPQHF. The genes are TRBV28 and TRBJ1-5; the D is unclear. V was clipped by 6 bases and J by 5 bases, with 5 bases between them. This CDR3 is built from 11 residues. From germline, CDR1 is MDHEN and CDR2 SYDVKM.

V and J are TRBV7-9 and TRBJ1-1; maybe TRBD1 (6 bases). Germline-derived CDR1 and CDR2 are SEHNR and FQNEAQ (reference sequence). The germline V and J ends were trimmed by 3 bases and 3 bases, with 8 bases remaining between them. The CDR3 is 13 amino acids. This CDR3 reads CASSFSGDTEAFF. The CDR3 nucleotides are TGTGCCAGCAGCTTCTCAGGGGACACTGAAGCTTTCTTT.